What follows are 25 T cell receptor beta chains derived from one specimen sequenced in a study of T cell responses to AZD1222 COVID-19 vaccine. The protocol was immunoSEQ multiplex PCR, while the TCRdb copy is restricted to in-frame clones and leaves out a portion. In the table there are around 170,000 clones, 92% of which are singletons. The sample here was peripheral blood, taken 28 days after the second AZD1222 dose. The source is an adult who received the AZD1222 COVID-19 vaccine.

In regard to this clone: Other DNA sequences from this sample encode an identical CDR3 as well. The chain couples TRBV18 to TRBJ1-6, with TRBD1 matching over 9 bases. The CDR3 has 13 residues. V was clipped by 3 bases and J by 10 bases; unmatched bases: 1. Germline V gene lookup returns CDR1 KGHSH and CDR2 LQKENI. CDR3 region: CASSPTGGSPLHF. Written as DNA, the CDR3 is TGTGCCAGCTCACCGACAGGGGGGTCACCCCTCCACTTT.

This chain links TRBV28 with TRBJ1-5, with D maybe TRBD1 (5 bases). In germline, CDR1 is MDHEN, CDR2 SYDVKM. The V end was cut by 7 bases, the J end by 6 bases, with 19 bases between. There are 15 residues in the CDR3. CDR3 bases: TGTGCCAGCACTAATCAGTACAGCGGGGGTCAGCCCCAGCATTTT. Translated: CASTNQYSGGQPQHF. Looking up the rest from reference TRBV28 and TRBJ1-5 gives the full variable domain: DVKVTQSSRYLVKRTGEKVFLECVQDMDHENMFWYRQDPGLGLRLIYFSYDVKMKEKGDIPEGYSVSREKKERFSLILESASTNQTSMYLCASTNQYSGGQPQHFGDGTRLSIL.

The CDR3 is CAWSIDLVGRQPQHF. Here the CDR3 DNA reads TGTGCCTGGAGCATCGATCTAGTGGGGCGTCAGCCCCAGCATTTT. The chain has TRBV30 and TRBJ1-5, with D possibly TRBD1 on 5 matching bases. The CDR3 totals 15 residues. CDR1 and CDR2 (germline): GTSNPN, SVGIG (reference sequence). V was trimmed by 3 bases and J by 6 bases, leaving 18 bases between them. Supplemented by reference TRBV30 and TRBJ1-5, the full variable domain reads SQTIHQWPATLVQPVGSPLSLECTVEGTSNPNLYWYRQAAGRGLQLLFYSVGIGQISSEVPQNLSASRPQDRQFILSSKKLLLSDSGFYLCAWSIDLVGRQPQHFGDGTRLSIL.

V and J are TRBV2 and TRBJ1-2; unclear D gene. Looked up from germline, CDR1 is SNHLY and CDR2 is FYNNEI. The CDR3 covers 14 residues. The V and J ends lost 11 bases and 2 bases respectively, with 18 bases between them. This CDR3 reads CAGRATQSNYGYTF. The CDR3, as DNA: TGTGCCGGGCGAGCTACTCAATCAAACTATGGCTACACCTTC.

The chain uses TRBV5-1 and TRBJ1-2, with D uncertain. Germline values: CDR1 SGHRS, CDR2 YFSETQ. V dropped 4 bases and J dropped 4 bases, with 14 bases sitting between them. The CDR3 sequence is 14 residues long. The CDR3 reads CASSLQTDTYGYTF. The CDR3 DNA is TGCGCCAGCAGCCTCCAGACGGATACCTATGGCTACACCTTC.

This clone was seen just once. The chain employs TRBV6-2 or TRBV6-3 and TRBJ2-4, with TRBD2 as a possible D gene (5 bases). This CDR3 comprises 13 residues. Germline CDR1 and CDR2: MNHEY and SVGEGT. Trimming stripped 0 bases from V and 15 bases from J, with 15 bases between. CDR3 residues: CASSYSADRDWYF. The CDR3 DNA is TGTGCCAGCAGTTACTCGGCAGATCGGGATTGGTACTTC.

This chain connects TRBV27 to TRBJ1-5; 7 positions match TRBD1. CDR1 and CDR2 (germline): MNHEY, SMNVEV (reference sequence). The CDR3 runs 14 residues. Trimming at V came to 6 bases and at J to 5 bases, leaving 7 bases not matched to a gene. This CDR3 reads CASSTTGLYQPQHF. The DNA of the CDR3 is TGTGCCAGCAGCACGACAGGGCTTTATCAGCCCCAGCATTTT.

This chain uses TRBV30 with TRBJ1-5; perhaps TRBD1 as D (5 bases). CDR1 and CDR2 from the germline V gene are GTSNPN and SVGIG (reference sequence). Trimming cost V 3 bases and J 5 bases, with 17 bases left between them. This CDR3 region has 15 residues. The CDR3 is CAWSLSWGYDQPQHF. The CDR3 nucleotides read TGTGCCTGGAGCCTGTCATGGGGGTATGATCAGCCCCAGCATTTT. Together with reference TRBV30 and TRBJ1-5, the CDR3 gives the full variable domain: SQTIHQWPATLVQPVGSPLSLECTVEGTSNPNLYWYRQAAGRGLQLLFYSVGIGQISSEVPQNLSASRPQDRQFILSSKKLLLSDSGFYLCAWSLSWGYDQPQHFGDGTRLSIL.

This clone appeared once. The CDR3 loop is CAIRADSQRGYTF. Written as DNA, the CDR3 is TGTGCCATCAGGGCGGACAGCCAGCGTGGCTACACCTTC. The chain carries TRBV10-3 and TRBJ1-2; a possible D gene is TRBD1 (6 bases). The V gene's germline CDR1 is ENHRY and CDR2 SYGVKD. This CDR3 region has 13 residues. V gave up 6 bases and J gave up 7 bases, with 15 bases separating them.

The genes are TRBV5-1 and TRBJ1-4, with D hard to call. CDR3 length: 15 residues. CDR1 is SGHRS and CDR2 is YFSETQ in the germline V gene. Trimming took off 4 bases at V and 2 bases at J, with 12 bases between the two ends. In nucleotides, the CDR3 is TGCGCCAGCAGCCTTATGACGGACACTAATGAAAAACTGTTTTTT. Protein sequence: CASSLMTDTNEKLFF.

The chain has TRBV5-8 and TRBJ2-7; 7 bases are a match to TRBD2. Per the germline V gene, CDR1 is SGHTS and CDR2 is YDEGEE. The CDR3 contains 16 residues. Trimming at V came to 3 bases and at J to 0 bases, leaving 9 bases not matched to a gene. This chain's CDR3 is CASSSLGRGYSYEQYF. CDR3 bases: TGTGCCAGCAGCTCGCTAGGGCGGGGGTACTCCTACGAGCAGTACTTC.

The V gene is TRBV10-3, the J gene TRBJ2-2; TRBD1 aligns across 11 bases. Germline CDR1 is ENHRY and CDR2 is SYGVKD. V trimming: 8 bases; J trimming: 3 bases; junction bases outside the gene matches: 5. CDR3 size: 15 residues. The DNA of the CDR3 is TGTGCCATCTCCGGACAGGGGGCGTACACCGGGGAGCTGTTTTTT. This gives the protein CAISGQGAYTGELFF.

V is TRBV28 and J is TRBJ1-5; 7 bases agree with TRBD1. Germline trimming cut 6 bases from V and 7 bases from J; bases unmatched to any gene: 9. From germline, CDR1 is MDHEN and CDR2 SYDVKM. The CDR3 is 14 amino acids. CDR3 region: CASSATGLGQPQHF. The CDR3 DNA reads TGTGCCAGCAGCGCGACAGGGTTAGGCCAGCCCCAGCATTTT.

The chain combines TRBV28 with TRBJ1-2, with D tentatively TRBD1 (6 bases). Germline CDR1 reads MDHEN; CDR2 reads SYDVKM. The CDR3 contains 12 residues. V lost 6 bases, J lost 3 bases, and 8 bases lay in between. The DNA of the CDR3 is TGTGCCAGCAGAACAGGGTACTATGGCTACACCTTC. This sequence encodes CASRTGYYGYTF.

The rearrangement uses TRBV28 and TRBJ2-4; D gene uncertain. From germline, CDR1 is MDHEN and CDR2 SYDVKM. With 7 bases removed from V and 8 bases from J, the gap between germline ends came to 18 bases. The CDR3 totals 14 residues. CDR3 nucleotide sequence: TGTGCCAGCAATTCCGGCCGGCTGATGTACATTCAGTACTTC. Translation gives CASNSGRLMYIQYF.

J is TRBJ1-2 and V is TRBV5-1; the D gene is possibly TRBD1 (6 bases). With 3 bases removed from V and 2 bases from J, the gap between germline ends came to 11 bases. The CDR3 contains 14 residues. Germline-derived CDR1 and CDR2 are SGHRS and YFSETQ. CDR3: CASSSQGANYGYTF. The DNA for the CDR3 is TGCGCCAGCAGCTCACAGGGAGCGAACTATGGCTACACCTTC.

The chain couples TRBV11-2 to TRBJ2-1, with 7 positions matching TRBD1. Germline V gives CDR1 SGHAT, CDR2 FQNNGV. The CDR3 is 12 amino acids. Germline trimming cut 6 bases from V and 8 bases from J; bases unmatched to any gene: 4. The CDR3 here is CASSSQGYEQFF. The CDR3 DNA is TGTGCCAGCAGTTCACAGGGGTATGAGCAGTTCTTC.

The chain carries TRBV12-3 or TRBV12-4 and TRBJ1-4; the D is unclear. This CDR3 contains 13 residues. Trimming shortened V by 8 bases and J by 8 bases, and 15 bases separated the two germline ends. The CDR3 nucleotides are TGTGCCAGCGCAGATTTAAGCCAGGAAAAACTGTTTTTT. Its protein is CASADLSQEKLFF.

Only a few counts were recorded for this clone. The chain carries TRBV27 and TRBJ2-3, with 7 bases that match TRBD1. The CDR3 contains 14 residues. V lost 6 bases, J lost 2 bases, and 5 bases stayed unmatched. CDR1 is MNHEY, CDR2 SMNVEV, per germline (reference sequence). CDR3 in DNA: TGTGCCAGCAGCACAGGGGAATACACAGATACGCAGTATTTT. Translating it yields CASSTGEYTDTQYF.

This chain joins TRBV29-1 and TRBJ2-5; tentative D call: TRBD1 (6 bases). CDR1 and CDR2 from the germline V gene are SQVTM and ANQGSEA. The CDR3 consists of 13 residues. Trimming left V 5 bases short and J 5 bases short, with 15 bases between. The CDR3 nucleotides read TGCAGCGTTACGAGAGGGACAAGGGAGACCCAGTACTTC. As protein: CSVTRGTRETQYF.

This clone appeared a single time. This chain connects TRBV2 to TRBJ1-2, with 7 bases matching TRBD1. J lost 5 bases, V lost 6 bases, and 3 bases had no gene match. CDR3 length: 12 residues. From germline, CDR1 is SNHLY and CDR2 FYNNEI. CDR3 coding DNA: TGTGCCAGCAGCCCACAGGGGTATGGCTACACCTTC. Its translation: CASSPQGYGYTF.

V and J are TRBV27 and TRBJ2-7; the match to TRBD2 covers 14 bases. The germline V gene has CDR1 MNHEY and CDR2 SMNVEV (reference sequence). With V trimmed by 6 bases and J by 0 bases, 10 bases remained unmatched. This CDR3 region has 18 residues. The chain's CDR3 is CASSTHGLAGGSSYEQYF. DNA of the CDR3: TGTGCCAGCAGCACCCACGGACTAGCGGGAGGATCCTCCTACGAGCAGTACTTC.

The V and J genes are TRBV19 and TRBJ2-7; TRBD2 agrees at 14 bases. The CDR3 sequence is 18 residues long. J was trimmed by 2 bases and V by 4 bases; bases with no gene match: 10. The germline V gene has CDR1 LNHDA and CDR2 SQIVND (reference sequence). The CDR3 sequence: CASSTRTSGGPDAYEQYF. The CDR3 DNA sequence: TGTGCCAGTAGTACACGGACTAGCGGGGGGCCGGATGCCTACGAGCAGTACTTC.

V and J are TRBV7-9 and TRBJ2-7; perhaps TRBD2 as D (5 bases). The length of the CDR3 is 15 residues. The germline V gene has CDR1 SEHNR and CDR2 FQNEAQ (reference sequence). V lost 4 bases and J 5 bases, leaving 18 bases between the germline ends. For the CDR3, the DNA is TGTGCCAGCAGCTACGGGGAGACTACTATAGACGAGCAGTACTTC. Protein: CASSYGETTIDEQYF. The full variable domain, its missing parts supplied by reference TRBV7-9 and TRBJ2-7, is DTGVSQNPRHKITKRGQNVTFRCDPISEHNRLYWYRQTLGQGPEFLTYFQNEAQLEKSRLLSDRFSAERPKGSFSTLEIQRTEQGDSAMYLCASSYGETTIDEQYFGPGTRLTVT.

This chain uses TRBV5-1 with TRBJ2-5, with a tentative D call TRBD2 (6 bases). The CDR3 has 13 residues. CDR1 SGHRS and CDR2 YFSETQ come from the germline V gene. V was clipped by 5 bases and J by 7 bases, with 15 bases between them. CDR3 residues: CASRAGQEGTQYF. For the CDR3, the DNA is TGCGCCAGCAGAGCGGGTCAAGAAGGGACCCAGTACTTC.